The 21 T cell receptor beta chains below come from one sample, sequenced in a study of blood T cell repertoires in COVID-19. TCRdb's copy holds only in-frame clones and misses some; the assay was immunoSEQ multiplex PCR. The sample includes around 250,000 clones, approximately 83% of them seen just once. Specimen: peripheral blood. Receptor source: a man between 25 and 39 years old who had recovered from COVID-19.

This sequence joins TRBV27 and TRBJ2-1, with a weak D call TRBD2 (7 bases). V lost 10 bases to trimming and J lost 1 base, with 11 bases between them. The germline gives CDR1 MNHEY, CDR2 SMNVEV (reference sequence). The CDR3 is made up of 13 amino acids. CDR3 sequence reads: CATGGPSYNEQFF. As DNA, the CDR3 is TGTGCCACCGGGGGGCCTTCCTACAATGAGCAGTTCTTC.

In regard to this clone: Different DNA sequences within this sample yield the same CDR3. J is TRBJ2-7 and V is TRBV2; possibly TRBD2 for D (6 bases). V was pared by 6 bases and J by 3 bases, with 15 bases between. The CDR3 contains 14 residues. Germline CDR1 and CDR2: SNHLY and FYNNEI. The CDR3 nucleotides are TGTGCCAGCAGCCCAACTCGGGGAGGCTACGAGCAGTACTTC. Translation: CASSPTRGGYEQYF.

The chain uses TRBV7-3 and TRBJ2-7, with 11 positions matching TRBD2. This CDR3 has 15 residues. J lost 3 bases, V lost 3 bases, and 4 bases had no gene match. CDR1 SGHTA and CDR2 FQGTGA come from the germline V gene. CDR3 sequence (DNA): TGTGCCAGCAGCTTCGACGGGACTAGCGGCTACGAGCAGTACTTC. Its translation: CASSFDGTSGYEQYF.

The rearrangement joins TRBV24-1 to TRBJ1-1; D is possibly TRBD1 (5 bases). Germline V gene lookup returns CDR1 KGHDR and CDR2 SFDVKD. This CDR3 comprises 15 residues. The germline V and J ends were trimmed by 7 bases and 5 bases, with 19 bases remaining between them. CDR3 nucleotides: TGTGCCACCAGGGATGGGACTTCTCGAAAAACTGAAGCTTTCTTT. It is translated as CATRDGTSRKTEAFF.

This clone has a single count. The J gene is TRBJ2-3, the V gene TRBV2; D perhaps matches TRBD2 (6 bases). The CDR3 is made up of 11 amino acids. Germline assignment: CDR1 SNHLY and CDR2 FYNNEI. Trimming took off 8 bases at V and 6 bases at J, with 9 bases between the two ends. CDR3 in amino acids: CASPSADTQYF. The CDR3 bases are TGTGCCAGCCCTAGCGCGGATACGCAGTATTTT. Using reference TRBV2 and TRBJ2-3 for the parts outside the CDR3, the full variable domain is EPEVTQTPSHQVTQMGQEVILRCVPISNHLYFYWYRQILGQKVEFLVSFYNNEISEKSEIFDDQFSVERPDGSNFTLKIRSTKLEDSAMYFCASPSADTQYFGPGTRLTVL.

The chain recombines TRBV6-6 with TRBJ1-2, with 7 bases lining up with TRBD1. Germline V lookup: CDR1 MNHNY, CDR2 SVGAGI (reference sequence). The length of the CDR3 is 14 residues. The V segment lost 5 bases and the J segment 5 bases; nucleotides outside the gene matches: 8. CDR3 sequence reads: CASSKSDRDYGYTF. CDR3 DNA sequence: TGTGCCAGCAGTAAATCTGACAGGGATTATGGCTACACCTTC.

A few counts support this clone. The gene calls are TRBV11-2 and TRBJ1-2, with D possibly matching TRBD1 (5 bases). CDR3 length: 12 residues. V was clipped by 4 bases and J by 5 bases, with 8 bases between them. The germline V gene has CDR1 SGHAT and CDR2 FQNNGV. CDR3 sequence (DNA): TGTGCCAGCAGCTCAGGGTCTTATGGCTACACCTTC. Its translation is CASSSGSYGYTF.

This clone was seen once. The rearrangement links TRBV10-3 to TRBJ2-1; D possibly corresponds to TRBD2 (5 bases). CDR3 length equals 13 residues. Germline V gene data show CDR1 as ENHRY and CDR2 as SYGVKD. V was trimmed by 6 bases and J by 9 bases, leaving 15 bases between them. The CDR3 DNA reads as TGTGCCATCAGGGAACTAGAGTCAGGTGAGCAGTTCTTC. As protein: CAIRELESGEQFF.

This chain connects TRBV10-1 to TRBJ1-3, with a tentative D call TRBD1 (5 bases). CDR1 WNHNN and CDR2 SYGVQD come from the germline V gene (reference sequence). The length of the CDR3 is 14 residues. With 3 bases removed from V and 9 bases from J, the gap between germline ends came to 15 bases. CDR3 DNA: TGCGCCAGCAGTGACTCCAATGTGGGGGGCACCATATATTTT. Translating it yields CASSDSNVGGTIYF.

The chain carries TRBV5-1 and TRBJ2-5; a weak D match, TRBD1 (5 bases). CDR3 length: 17 residues. V was pared by 1 base and J by 1 base, with 17 bases between. From germline, CDR1 is SGHRS and CDR2 YFSETQ. The CDR3 DNA is TGCGCCAGCAGCTTGTCCGCAGCAGGGCGAATCCAAGAGACCCAGTACTTC. Protein product: CASSLSAAGRIQETQYF.

The chain links TRBV10-3 to TRBJ1-1; D unclear. The CDR3 has 15 amino acids. V gave up 5 bases and J gave up 4 bases, with 17 bases separating them. Per the germline V gene, CDR1 is ENHRY and CDR2 is SYGVKD. CDR3 region: CAISPLGEFGTEAFF. In nucleotides, the CDR3 is TGTGCCATCAGTCCCCTCGGGGAGTTTGGCACTGAAGCTTTCTTT.

The CDR3 coding sequence is TGTGCCAGCAGCCCGAGCCGGGACAGGGGGCTCGGTTACGAGCAGTACTTC. Translated: CASSPSRDRGLGYEQYF. This chain links TRBV3-1 (or the pseudogene TRBV3-2) with TRBJ2-7; TRBD1 aligns across 12 bases. This CDR3 has 17 residues. Germline CDR1 and CDR2: LGHDT and YNNKEL (reference sequence). With 4 bases clipped from V and 4 bases from J, the junction kept 11 bases outside the gene matches.

The chain is built from TRBV5-6 and TRBJ1-6; a weak D match, TRBD1 (6 bases). Trimming shortened V by 0 bases and J by 10 bases, and 14 bases separated the two germline ends. The germline V gene encodes CDR1 SGHDT and CDR2 YYEEEE. The CDR3 covers 15 residues. The CDR3 DNA reads as TGTGCCAGCAGCTTGGGAGGCAGGGGAATCTCACCCCTCCACTTT. Amino acid sequence: CASSLGGRGISPLHF.

This clone was counted between two and nine times. This chain links TRBV9 with TRBJ2-1; D not certain. The CDR3 is 13 amino acids. Germline V gene sequence: CDR1 SGDLS, CDR2 YYNGEE. Trimming removed 7 bases at V and 0 bases at J, with 8 bases between. The DNA for the CDR3 is TGTGCCAGCGGGCCAGCCTCCTACAATGAGCAGTTCTTC. Encoded protein: CASGPASYNEQFF.

The chain is built from TRBV2 and TRBJ2-5; D gene uncertain. Germline V gene lookup returns CDR1 SNHLY and CDR2 FYNNEI. The CDR3 runs 12 residues. The germline V and J ends were trimmed by 7 bases and 2 bases, with 8 bases remaining between them. Written as DNA, the CDR3 is TGTGCCAGCAAGCCAGGACAAGAGACCCAGTACTTC. This codes for CASKPGQETQYF.

The CDR3 nucleotides read TGTGCCAGCAGCCACGGGGGGACGAACACAGATACGCAGTATTTT. This gives the protein CASSHGGTNTDTQYF. V and J are TRBV5-5 and TRBJ2-3; 7 bases are a match to TRBD2. Germline CDR1 SGHKS, CDR2 YYEKEE (reference sequence). The CDR3 is 15 amino acids. The junction had 7 bases not matched to a gene; V was cut back by 4 bases and J by 2 bases.

This clone was seen only once. This sequence joins TRBV28 and TRBJ1-5, with D unresolved. The germline gives CDR1 MDHEN, CDR2 SYDVKM. The CDR3 extends over 12 amino acids. V was trimmed by 7 bases and J by 5 bases, leaving 9 bases between them. The CDR3 here is CASTSPDQPQHF. The DNA for the CDR3 is TGTGCCAGCACCTCACCGGATCAGCCCCAGCATTTT.

The chain combines TRBV6-6 with TRBJ1-5, with D uncertain. Germline values: CDR1 MNHNY, CDR2 SVGAGI (reference sequence). V was pared by 0 bases and J by 7 bases, with 10 bases between. The CDR3 loop spans 14 amino acids. Written as DNA, the CDR3 is TGTGCCAGCAGTTACTCAGTGGGAGGGCAGCCCCAGCATTTT. Translated, it gives CASSYSVGGQPQHF.

This chain connects TRBV7-2 to TRBJ1-1; a weak D match, TRBD1 (5 bases). From germline, CDR1 is SGHTA and CDR2 FQGNSA. The ends were cut back, 4 bases at V and 0 bases at J, with 12 bases in the middle. The CDR3 totals 15 residues. The CDR3 loop is CASSSEGAVNTEAFF. The CDR3 nucleotides read TGTGCCAGCAGCTCGGAAGGGGCTGTGAACACTGAAGCTTTCTTT.

DNA for the CDR3: TGTGCCAGCAGCCCCGAGGGGGGGAAGTACAATGAGCAGTTCTTC. Translated: CASSPEGGKYNEQFF. The V call is TRBV7-3, the J call TRBJ2-1; tentatively, D is TRBD2 (7 bases). Per germline, CDR1 SGHTA and CDR2 FQGTGA. Trimming cost V 5 bases and J 4 bases, with 15 bases left between them. This CDR3 comprises 15 residues. Based on the CDR3 plus reference TRBV7-3 and TRBJ2-1, the full variable domain is GAGVSQTPSNKVTEKGKYVELRCDPISGHTALYWYRQSLGQGPEFLIYFQGTGAADDSGLPNDRFFAVRPEGSVSTLKIQRTERGDSAVYLCASSPEGGKYNEQFFGPGTRLTVL.

The CDR3 nucleotides read TGTGCCAGCAGCAAGGTAGCGGGGGCCTCCACAGATACGCAGTATTTT. It specifies CASSKVAGASTDTQYF. This chain joins TRBV4-2 and TRBJ2-3; 9 bases are a match to TRBD2. This CDR3 contains 16 residues. V was clipped by 5 bases and J by 2 bases; unmatched bases: 8. CDR1 and CDR2 (germline): LGHNA, YNFKEQ.